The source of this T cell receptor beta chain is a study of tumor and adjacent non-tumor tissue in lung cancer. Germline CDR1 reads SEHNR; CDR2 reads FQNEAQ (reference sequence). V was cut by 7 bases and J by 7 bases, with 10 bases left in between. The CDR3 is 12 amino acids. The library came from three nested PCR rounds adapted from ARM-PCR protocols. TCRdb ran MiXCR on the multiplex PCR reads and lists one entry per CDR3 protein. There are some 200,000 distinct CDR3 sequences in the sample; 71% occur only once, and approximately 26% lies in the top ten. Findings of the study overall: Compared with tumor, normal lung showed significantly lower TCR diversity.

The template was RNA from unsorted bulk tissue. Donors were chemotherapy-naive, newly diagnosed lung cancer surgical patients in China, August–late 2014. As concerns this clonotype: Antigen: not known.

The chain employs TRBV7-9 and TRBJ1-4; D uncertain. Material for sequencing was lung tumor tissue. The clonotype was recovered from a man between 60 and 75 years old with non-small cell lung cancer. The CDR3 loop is CASMGAGEKLFF. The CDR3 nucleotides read TGTGCCAGCATGGGCGCAGGTGAAAAACTGTTTTTT.